One sample yielded the 24 T cell receptor beta chains listed below, sequenced in a study of graft-versus-host responses after intestinal transplantation. Using immunoSEQ multiplex PCR, the repertoire was profiled, and TCRdb retains in-frame clones only, with some absent. The profile shows approximately 88,000 clones, 85% to 90% of them singletons. Which antigens these TCRs recognize remains unknown. The sample consisted of unstimulated CD4+ T cells sorted from spleen or lymph node cells, taken before intestinal transplant. All receptors derive from a human donor who received an intestinal transplant.

The chain recombines TRBV11-2 with TRBJ2-1; 9 positions match TRBD1. CDR1 is SGHAT and CDR2 is FQNNGV in the germline V gene. The CDR3 contains 14 residues. V shed 3 bases and J 4 bases; nucleotides not matched to a gene: 1. This CDR3 reads CASSFGTGYNEQFF. The CDR3 DNA is TGTGCCAGCAGCTTTGGGACAGGGTACAATGAGCAGTTCTTC.

The rearrangement joins TRBV7-9 to TRBJ2-1, with TRBD1 identical over 8 bases. Germline loops: CDR1 SEHNR, CDR2 FQNEAQ (reference sequence). The CDR3 spans 15 residues. V lost 3 bases, J lost 9 bases, and 10 bases stayed unmatched. This CDR3 is CASSFPSTGVAEQFF. The CDR3 bases are TGTGCCAGCAGCTTCCCCTCGACAGGGGTGGCTGAGCAGTTCTTC.

The chain is built from TRBV10-3 and TRBJ2-7, with 10 bases fitting TRBD2. The CDR3 is made up of 16 amino acids. The germline gives CDR1 ENHRY, CDR2 SYGVKD. V lost 5 bases, J lost 7 bases, and 14 bases stayed unmatched. The CDR3 DNA sequence: TGTGCCATCAGTCCCACTGGGGTAGCGGGGGGCCGGGAGCAGTACTTC. Translating it yields CAISPTGVAGGREQYF.

The chain is built from TRBV19 and TRBJ1-1; no firm D call. Germline V gene sequence: CDR1 LNHDA, CDR2 SQIVND (reference sequence). The CDR3 is 13 amino acids. Between the trimmed V and J ends, which lost 7 bases and 0 bases, there was a span of 9 bases. The CDR3 region has the DNA TGTGCCAGTACCGGCGGTGTGAACACTGAAGCTTTCTTT. Translation gives CASTGGVNTEAFF.

The chain recombines TRBV5-4 with TRBJ2-2; D may be TRBD1 (6 bases). CDR1 is SGHNT, CDR2 YYREEE, per germline (reference sequence). V lost 1 base and J 4 bases, leaving 11 bases between the germline ends. This CDR3 has 15 amino acids. The CDR3 nucleotides are TGTGCCAGCAGCTTGCAGGGGCGAGTCACCGGGGAGCTGTTTTTT. Translated, it gives CASSLQGRVTGELFF.

V is TRBV20-1 and J is TRBJ1-1; no definite D call. The CDR3 has 10 amino acids. V lost 4 bases and J 7 bases, leaving 7 bases between the germline ends. Germline CDR1 and CDR2: DFQATT and SNEGSKA (reference sequence). The CDR3 sequence: CSAIRGEAFF. The CDR3 region has the DNA TGCAGTGCTATCCGGGGTGAAGCTTTCTTT.

This clone was observed a single time. V and J are TRBV2 and TRBJ2-7; 10 positions agree with TRBD2. The V gene end was trimmed by 8 bases and the J gene end by 4 bases; junction bases not matched to a gene: 8. The CDR3 has 14 residues. Germline CDR1 reads SNHLY; CDR2 reads FYNNEI. CDR3 nucleotides: TGTGCCAGCGTAGCGGGACTAGCGACGTACGAGCAGTACTTC. Protein sequence: CASVAGLATYEQYF.

The chain joins TRBV10-1 to TRBJ1-1; a possible D gene is TRBD1 (5 bases). In germline, CDR1 is WNHNN, CDR2 SYGVQD (reference sequence). CDR3 length: 13 residues. Trimming stripped 4 bases from V and 4 bases from J, with 10 bases between. The DNA for the CDR3 is TGCGCCAGCAGTGGTGGAGGGGCCACTGAAGCTTTCTTT. It specifies CASSGGGATEAFF.

This sequence joins TRBV2 and TRBJ2-7, with 12 bases that match TRBD2. With 7 bases clipped from V and 2 bases from J, the junction kept 6 bases outside the gene matches. This CDR3 contains 15 residues. Germline assignment: CDR1 SNHLY and CDR2 FYNNEI. The CDR3 spells CASNTGLAGPYEQYF. CDR3 nucleotides: TGTGCCAGCAATACCGGACTAGCGGGGCCCTACGAGCAGTACTTC.

The count of this clone is one. The CDR3, as DNA: TGTGCCAGCAGCTTGCCGGGGGGGTTTGACAATGAGCAGTTCTTC. This encodes CASSLPGGFDNEQFF. The chain recombines TRBV5-5 with TRBJ2-1, with 8 positions matching TRBD2. The CDR3 is 15 amino acids. The V gene end was trimmed by 1 base and the J gene end by 5 bases; junction bases not matched to a gene: 5. Germline CDR1 SGHKS, CDR2 YYEKEE (reference sequence). The whole variable domain, filled in from reference TRBV5-5 and TRBJ2-1, reads DAGVTQSPTHLIKTRGQQVTLRCSPISGHKSVSWYQQVLGQGPQFIFQYYEKEERGRGNFPDRFSARQFPNYSSELNVNALLLGDSALYLCASSLPGGFDNEQFFGPGTRLTVL.

This clone was seen a single time. The chain has TRBV6-6 and TRBJ2-1; perhaps TRBD1 as D (6 bases). Germline V CDR1 and CDR2: MNHNY, SVGAGI (reference sequence). With 2 bases removed from V and 5 bases from J, the gap between germline ends came to 13 bases. The CDR3 sequence is 15 residues long. The CDR3 DNA sequence: TGTGCCAGCAGTTACGTGGGTGGGGGCAACAATGAGCAGTTCTTC. It codes for CASSYVGGGNNEQFF.

The V gene is TRBV11-2, the J gene TRBJ1-1, with TRBD1 identical over 7 bases. This CDR3 region has 17 residues. Trimming took 7 bases from V and 0 from J; bases not matched to a gene: 14. CDR1 and CDR2 (germline): SGHAT, FQNNGV. CDR3 protein: CASTLRGPGVMNTEAFF. The DNA for the CDR3 is TGTGCCAGCACCCTTAGGGGGCCCGGAGTCATGAACACTGAAGCTTTCTTT.

V gene TRBV9 combines with J gene TRBJ1-1, with 11 bases lining up with TRBD1. Germline CDR1 is SGDLS and CDR2 is YYNGEE. There are 14 residues in the CDR3. V shed 3 bases and J 10 bases; nucleotides not matched to a gene: 8. CDR3 in amino acids: CASSDRTGGAGAFF. The CDR3 bases are TGTGCCAGCAGCGACCGGACAGGGGGCGCGGGAGCTTTCTTT.

The chain uses TRBV19 and TRBJ1-2; D is possibly TRBD1 (6 bases). In germline, CDR1 is LNHDA, CDR2 SQIVND (reference sequence). Trimming removed 5 bases at V and 4 bases at J, with 17 bases between. The CDR3 has 15 residues. The CDR3 sequence is CASSVVGSRGYGYTF. As DNA, the CDR3 is TGTGCCAGTAGTGTCGTGGGGAGCAGGGGCTATGGCTACACCTTC.

V and J are TRBV6-6 and TRBJ2-4, with TRBD2 matching 7 bases. J was trimmed by 1 base and V by 11 bases; bases with no gene match: 5. CDR3 length: 13 residues. Germline V gives CDR1 MNHNY, CDR2 SVGAGI (reference sequence). CDR3: CASGEGAKNIQYF. Here the CDR3 DNA reads TGTGCCTCGGGGGAGGGGGCCAAAAACATTCAGTACTTC.

The chain recombines TRBV6-5 with TRBJ2-7; TRBD2 is a possible D gene (6 bases). This CDR3 comprises 15 residues. The V and J ends lost 1 base and 3 bases respectively, with 13 bases between them. CDR1 and CDR2 (germline): MNHEY, SVGAGI. The CDR3 DNA follows: TGTGCCAGCAGTTACTTGAGCGGGCAATACTACGAGCAGTACTTC. Encoded protein: CASSYLSGQYYEQYF.

The chain couples TRBV5-1 to TRBJ2-5; possibly TRBD1 for D (5 bases). Germline lookup yields CDR1 SGHRS and CDR2 YFSETQ. The CDR3 totals 14 residues. Trimming took 0 bases from V and 5 from J, leaving 11 bases between them. CDR3 amino acids: CASSLVEGAETQYF. CDR3 sequence (DNA): TGCGCCAGCAGCTTGGTTGAAGGGGCTGAGACCCAGTACTTC.

The chain uses TRBV7-9 and TRBJ1-2, with D uncertain. The CDR3 extends over 16 amino acids. Germline V CDR1 and CDR2: SEHNR, FQNEAQ (reference sequence). V shed 5 bases and J shed 0 bases, with 16 bases lying between them. CDR3 nucleotide sequence: TGTGCCAGCAGCCTGCGGGCGCCAAGGTCTAACTATGGCTACACCTTC. It encodes CASSLRAPRSNYGYTF.

The gene calls are TRBV11-2 and TRBJ2-7, with TRBD1 matching over 10 bases. V dropped 6 bases and J dropped 2; count of bases not matched to a gene: 7. This CDR3 has 15 amino acids. Per germline, CDR1 SGHAT and CDR2 FQNNGV. CDR3 DNA: TGTGCCAGCAGGGACAGGGGGACAGGGACCTACGAGCAGTACTTC. Its translation is CASRDRGTGTYEQYF.

This clone came up a few times. This chain links TRBV5-6 with TRBJ1-2, with 11 nucleotides matching TRBD1. The V segment lost 4 bases and the J segment 4 bases; nucleotides outside the gene matches: 6. The CDR3 covers 15 residues. The germline V gene has CDR1 SGHDT and CDR2 YYEEEE. The CDR3 is CASSPDGTGGYGYTF. Here the CDR3 DNA reads TGTGCCAGCAGCCCTGACGGGACAGGGGGCTATGGCTACACCTTC.

The V gene is TRBV28, the J gene TRBJ1-6; the D gene is possibly TRBD1 (6 bases). Germline CDR1 MDHEN, CDR2 SYDVKM. Trimming left V 11 bases short and J 9 bases short, with 14 bases between. This CDR3 has 12 residues. This chain's CDR3 is CASGTTGSPLHF. CDR3 bases: TGTGCCTCGGGGACAACGGGTTCACCCCTCCACTTT.

This clone was picked up one time. An end of the junction does not agree with germline; a read error may underlie this. The rearrangement joins TRBV7-7 to TRBJ2-1, with a weak D call TRBD2 (6 bases). The CDR3 covers 13 residues. The germline V gene has CDR1 SSHAT and CDR2 FNYEAQ (reference sequence). For the CDR3, the DNA is TGTGCTAGCAGCTTAGAGTGGGGCGGGGAGGAGTTCTTC. Amino acid sequence: CASSLEWGGEEFF.

V and J are TRBV2 and TRBJ1-3, with a weak D call TRBD1 (5 bases). V was pared by 3 bases and J by 7 bases, with 10 bases between. Germline CDR1 is SNHLY and CDR2 is FYNNEI. The CDR3 runs to 13 residues. DNA for the CDR3: TGTGCCAGCAGTGATGGGAGGGGCAACACCATATATTTT. This translates into CASSDGRGNTIYF. The full variable domain, completed using reference TRBV2 and TRBJ1-3, is EPEVTQTPSHQVTQMGQEVILRCVPISNHLYFYWYRQILGQKVEFLVSFYNNEISEKSEIFDDQFSVERPDGSNFTLKIRSTKLEDSAMYFCASSDGRGNTIYFGEGSWLTVV.

The genes are TRBV6-5 and TRBJ1-1; D perhaps matches TRBD1 (6 bases). Germline CDR1 is MNHEY and CDR2 is SVGAGI. The CDR3 contains 15 residues. V was shortened by 2 bases and J by 6 bases, with 16 bases between the two germline ends. The CDR3 bases are TGTGCCAGCAGTTACGAAGGGGGGGTAAGCTCTGAAGCTTTCTTT. It translates to CASSYEGGVSSEAFF.